This T cell receptor (beta chain) was identified in a study of CXCR3-negative and CXCR3-positive naive CD8 T cells. Points on this clonotype: Its antigen remains unidentified.

General study points: CXCR3-negative naive cells had less hydrophobic TRB CDR3s than did CXCR3-positive naive cells. Freshly isolated PBMCs were used in most assays, given partial CXCR3 loss after freezing.

All TRB cDNA libraries came from 5' RACE performed with UMI labels. TCRdb derives one entry per CDR3 protein from the 5' RACE reads, leaving out DNA. Listed are over 70,000 distinct CDR3 sequences; less than 1% falls within the top ten. There are 12 residues in the CDR3. This clonotype originated in a human donor in good health. Some clones in this sample may be carry-over from other donors' samples. The rearrangement uses TRBV12-3 or TRBV12-4 and TRBJ2-7; the TCRdb D gene call, TRBD2, has no DNA to confirm it. The sample taken for sequencing was naive CXCR3+ CD8+ T cells from blood. Subset meaning: CD45RO-CCR7+CD27+CD95- naive CD8+ T cells expressing CXCR3 (TNR3+). The CDR3: CATQSGALEQYF.